Below are 2 T cell receptor beta chains sequenced from a single sample in a study of blood T cell repertoires in COVID-19. Profiled with immunoSEQ multiplex PCR; TCRdb holds only in-frame clones, not every one. The sample records roughly 190,000 clones, 84% being singletons. Sample: peripheral blood. These TCRs come from a human donor in a cohort sampled during active COVID-19.

This clone was observed a handful of times. V usage is TRBV15 and J usage is TRBJ2-7; TRBD1 is a possible D gene (6 bases). The V end was cut by 2 bases, the J end by 1 base, with 15 bases between. The CDR3 consists of 16 residues. Germline values: CDR1 LNHNV, CDR2 YYDKDF (reference sequence). The CDR3 reads CATSRTRQVGSYEQYF. CDR3 nucleotide sequence: TGTGCCACCAGCAGAACGAGACAGGTGGGTTCCTACGAGCAGTACTTC.

This clone was observed once. V gene TRBV6-1 combines with J gene TRBJ2-7; maybe TRBD1 (6 bases). CDR1 is MNHNS, CDR2 SASEGT, per germline. This CDR3 has 14 amino acids. V was trimmed by 6 bases and J by 1 base, leaving 13 bases between them. This CDR3 reads CASSQKDRSYEQYV. CDR3 sequence (DNA): TGTGCCAGCAGCCAAAAGGACAGATCCTACGAGCAGTACGTC.